Shown below are 2 T cell receptor beta chains from a single sample sequenced in a study of T cell responses to AZD1222 COVID-19 vaccine. This table comes from immunoSEQ multiplex PCR, and its TCRdb copy is limited to in-frame clones, with some not included. Among nearly 90,000 clones listed, 75% to 90% were seen once. The sequenced sample was peripheral blood, obtained 28 days after the second AZD1222 dose. Receptors originate from an adult who received the AZD1222 COVID-19 vaccine.

This chain joins TRBV5-1 and TRBJ1-5; a weak D match, TRBD1 (5 bases). Germline V lookup: CDR1 SGHRS, CDR2 YFSETQ. The V end lost 4 bases, the J end lost 0 bases, and 11 bases lay between the germline ends. The CDR3 is 15 residues long. CDR3 coding DNA: TGCGCCAGCAGCCCCGTGGGGGATAGCAATCAGCCCCAGCATTTT. This sequence encodes CASSPVGDSNQPQHF. Full variable domain (missing parts from reference TRBV5-1 and TRBJ1-5): KAGVTQTPRYLIKTRGQQVTLSCSPISGHRSVSWYQQTPGQGLQFLFEYFSETQRNKGNFPGRFSGRQFSNSRSEMNVSTLELGDSALYLCASSPVGDSNQPQHFGDGTRLSIL.

This chain connects TRBV28 to TRBJ1-2; 7 positions match TRBD1. CDR3 size: 14 residues. Germline-derived CDR1 and CDR2 are MDHEN and SYDVKM. Trimming took 7 bases from V and 8 from J; bases not matched to a gene: 13. This CDR3 reads CASNPMEPGGGYTF. The CDR3 DNA sequence: TGTGCCAGCAACCCGATGGAACCAGGGGGAGGCTACACCTTC.